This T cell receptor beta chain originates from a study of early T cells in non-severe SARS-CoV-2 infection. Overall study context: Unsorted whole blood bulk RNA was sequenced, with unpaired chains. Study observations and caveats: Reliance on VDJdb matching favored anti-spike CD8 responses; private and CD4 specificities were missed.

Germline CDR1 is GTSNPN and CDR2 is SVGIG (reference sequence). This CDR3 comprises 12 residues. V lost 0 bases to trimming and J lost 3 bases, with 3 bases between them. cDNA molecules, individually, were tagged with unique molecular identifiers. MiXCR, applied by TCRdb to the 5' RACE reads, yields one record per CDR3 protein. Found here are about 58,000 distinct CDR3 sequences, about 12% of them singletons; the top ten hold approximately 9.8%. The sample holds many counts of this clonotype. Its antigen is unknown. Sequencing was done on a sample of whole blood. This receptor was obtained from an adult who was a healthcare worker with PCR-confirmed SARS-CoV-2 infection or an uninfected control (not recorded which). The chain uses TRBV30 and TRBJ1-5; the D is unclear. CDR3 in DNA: TGTGCCTGGAGTGTATACAATCAGCCCCAGCATTTT. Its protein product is CAWSVYNQPQHF.